In this sample, the clone carrying this T cell receptor beta chain turned up a few times. Its matching antigen is unknown. The data were obtained in a study of beta chain features in type 1 diabetes. Every isolated RNA sample was fully reverse transcribed, so sequencing captured expressed TCRB transcripts. Repertoires were generated with immunoSEQ multiplex PCR, while TCRdb's copy carries only in-frame clones and drops some. The sample lists 430,000 or so clones; 9.5% to 12% were seen once. This CDR3 has 16 residues. CDR1 and CDR2 from the germline V gene are SGHTA and FQGNSA. Trimming removed 5 bases from V and 6 bases from J; junction bases left unmatched: 11. General study findings and limits: Type 1 diabetes patients showed fewer insertions and more deletions at VDJ junctions. High-TCR-expressing cells could be over-represented by cDNA sequencing.

The V gene is TRBV7-2, the J gene TRBJ2-7; 12 bases map to TRBD2. The origin of this receptor is a young woman in good health. The specimen was naive CD4+ T cells from blood. CDR3 amino acids: CASSATRLAGALEQYF. As DNA, the CDR3 is TGTGCCAGCAGCGCAACTAGACTAGCGGGAGCACTCGAGCAGTACTTC.